This T cell receptor beta chain originates from a study of cytomegalovirus exposure and HLA in healthy donors. Points from the study as a whole: TCR beta sequences reportedly predicted most subjects' HLA-A and HLA-B alleles accurately.

A multiplex PCR was run with 60 Vbeta primers and 13 Jbeta primers. Some clones are missing from TCRdb's copy, which holds only in-frame ones; the method was immunoSEQ multiplex PCR. The profile covers roughly 140,000 clones, with 65% to 85% appearing a single time and 6.5% to 8% taken by the ten largest. The V segment lost 7 bases and the J segment 7 bases; nucleotides outside the gene matches: 10. In germline, CDR1 is MNHNY, CDR2 SVGAGI (reference sequence). This CDR3 comprises 14 residues. Regarding this clone: What it recognizes is unknown.

The sequencing sample was made of PBMCs. V usage is TRBV6-6 and J usage is TRBJ1-2; 9 bases fit TRBD1. The receptor was isolated from a woman aged 40 to 50 in good health and CMV-seropositive. The CDR3 nucleotides are TGTGCCAGCAATGTACAGGGGGCGACGGGTGGCTACACCTTC. It codes for CASNVQGATGGYTF.